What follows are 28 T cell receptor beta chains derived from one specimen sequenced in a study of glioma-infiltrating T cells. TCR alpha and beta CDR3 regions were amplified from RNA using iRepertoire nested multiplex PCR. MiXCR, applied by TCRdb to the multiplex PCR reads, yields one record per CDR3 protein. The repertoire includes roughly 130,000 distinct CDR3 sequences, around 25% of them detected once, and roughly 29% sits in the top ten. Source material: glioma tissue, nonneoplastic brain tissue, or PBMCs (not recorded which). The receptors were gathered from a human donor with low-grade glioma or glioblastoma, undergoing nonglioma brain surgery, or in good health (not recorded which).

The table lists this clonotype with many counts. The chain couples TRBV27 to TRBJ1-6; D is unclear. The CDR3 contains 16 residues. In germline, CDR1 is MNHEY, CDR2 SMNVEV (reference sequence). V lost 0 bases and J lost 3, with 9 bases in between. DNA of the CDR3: TGTGCCAGCAGTTTATCGAAACGCAGCTATAATTCACCCCTCCACTTT. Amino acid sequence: CASSLSKRSYNSPLHF.

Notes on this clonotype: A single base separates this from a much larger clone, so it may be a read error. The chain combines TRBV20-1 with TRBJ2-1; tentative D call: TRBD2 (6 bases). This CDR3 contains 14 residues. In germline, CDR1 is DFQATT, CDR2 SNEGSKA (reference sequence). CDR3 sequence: CSAVLALSYSEQFF. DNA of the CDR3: TGCAGTGCTGTCCTAGCGCTCTCCTACAGTGAGCAGTTCTTC.

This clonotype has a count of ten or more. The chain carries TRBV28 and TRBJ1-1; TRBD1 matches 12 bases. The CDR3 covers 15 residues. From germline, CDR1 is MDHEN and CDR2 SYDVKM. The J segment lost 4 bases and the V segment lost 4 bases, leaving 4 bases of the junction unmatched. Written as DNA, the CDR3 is TGTGCCAGCAGTTCCGGGACAGGGGGCCGCACTGAAGCTTTCTTT. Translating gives CASSSGTGGRTEAFF. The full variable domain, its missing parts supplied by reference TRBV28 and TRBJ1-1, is DVKVTQSSRYLVKRTGEKVFLECVQDMDHENMFWYRQDPGLGLRLIYFSYDVKMKEKGDIPEGYSVSREKKERFSLILESASTNQTSMYLCASSSGTGGRTEAFFGQGTRLTVV.

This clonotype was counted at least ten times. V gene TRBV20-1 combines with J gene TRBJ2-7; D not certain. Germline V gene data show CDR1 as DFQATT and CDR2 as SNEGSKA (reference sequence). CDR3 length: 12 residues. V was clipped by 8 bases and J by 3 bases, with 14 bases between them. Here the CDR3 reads CSPGSVSYEQYV. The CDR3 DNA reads TGCAGTCCTGGGTCCGTTAGCTACGAGCAGTACGTC.

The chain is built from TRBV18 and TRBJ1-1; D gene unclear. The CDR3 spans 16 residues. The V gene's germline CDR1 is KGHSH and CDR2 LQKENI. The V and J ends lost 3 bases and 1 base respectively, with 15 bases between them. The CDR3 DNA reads TGTGCCAGCTCACCCCCGGCCCCCCGCGGGAACACTGAAGCTTTCTTT. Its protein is CASSPPAPRGNTEAFF.

Written as DNA, the CDR3 is TGCAGCGTTCCTAGCGGTGGACGGGATACGCAGTATTTT. Translated: CSVPSGGRDTQYF. The V call is TRBV29-1, the J call TRBJ2-3; 7 bases match TRBD2. Germline V gene lookup returns CDR1 SQVTM and CDR2 ANQGSEA. The V segment lost 5 bases and the J segment 6 bases; nucleotides outside the gene matches: 8. The CDR3 is 13 residues long.

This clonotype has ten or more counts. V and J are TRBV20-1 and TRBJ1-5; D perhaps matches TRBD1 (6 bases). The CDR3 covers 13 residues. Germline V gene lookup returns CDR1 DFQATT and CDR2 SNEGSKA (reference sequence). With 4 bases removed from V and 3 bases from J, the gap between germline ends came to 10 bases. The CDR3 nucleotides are TGCAGTGCTATCCAGGGGCCCAATCAGCCCCAGCATTTT. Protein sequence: CSAIQGPNQPQHF.

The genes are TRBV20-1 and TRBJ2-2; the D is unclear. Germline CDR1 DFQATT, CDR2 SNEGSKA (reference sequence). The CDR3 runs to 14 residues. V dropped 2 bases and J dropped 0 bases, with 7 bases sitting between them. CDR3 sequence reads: CSARIGTNTGELFF. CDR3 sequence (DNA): TGCAGTGCTAGAATTGGGACGAACACCGGGGAGCTGTTTTTT.

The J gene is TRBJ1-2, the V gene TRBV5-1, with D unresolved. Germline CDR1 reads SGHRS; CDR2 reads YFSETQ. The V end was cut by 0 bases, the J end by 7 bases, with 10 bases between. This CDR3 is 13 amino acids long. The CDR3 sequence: CASSLVPDPGYTF. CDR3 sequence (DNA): TGCGCCAGCAGCTTGGTTCCAGACCCTGGCTACACCTTC.

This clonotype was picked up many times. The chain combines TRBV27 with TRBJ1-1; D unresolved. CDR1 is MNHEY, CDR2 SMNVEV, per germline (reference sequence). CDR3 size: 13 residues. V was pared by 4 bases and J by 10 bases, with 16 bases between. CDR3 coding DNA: TGTGCCAGCAGTTATTTGCCCCTTAATCGAGCTTTCTTT. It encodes CASSYLPLNRAFF.

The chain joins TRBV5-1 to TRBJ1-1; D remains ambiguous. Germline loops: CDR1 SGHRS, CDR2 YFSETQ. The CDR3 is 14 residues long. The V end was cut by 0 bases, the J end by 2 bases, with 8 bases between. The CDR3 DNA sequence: TGCGCCAGCAGCTTGGACCCGGCCAACACTGAAGCTTTCTTT. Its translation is CASSLDPANTEAFF.

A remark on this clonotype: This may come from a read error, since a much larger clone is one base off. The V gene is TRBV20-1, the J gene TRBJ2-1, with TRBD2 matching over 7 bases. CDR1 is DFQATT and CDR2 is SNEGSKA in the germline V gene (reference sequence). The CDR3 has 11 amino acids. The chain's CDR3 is CSAGGSNEKFF. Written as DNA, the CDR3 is TGCAGTGCGGGGGGGAGTAATGAGAAGTTCTTC.

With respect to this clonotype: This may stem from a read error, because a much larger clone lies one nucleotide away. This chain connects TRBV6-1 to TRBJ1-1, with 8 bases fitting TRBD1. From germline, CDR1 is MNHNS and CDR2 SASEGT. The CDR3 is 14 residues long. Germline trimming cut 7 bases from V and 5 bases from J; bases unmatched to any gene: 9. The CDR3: CASNPQGVVTEAFF. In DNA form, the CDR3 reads TGTGCCAGCAACCCACAGGGGGTGGTGACTGAAGCTTTCTTT.

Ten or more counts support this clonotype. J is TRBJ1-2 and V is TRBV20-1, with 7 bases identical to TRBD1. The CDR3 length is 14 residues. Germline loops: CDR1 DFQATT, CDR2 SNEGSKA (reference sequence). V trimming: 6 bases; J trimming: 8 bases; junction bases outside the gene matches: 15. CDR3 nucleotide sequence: TGCAGTGCGGAAGCCGACAGGGCCCTATCGGGCTACACCTTC. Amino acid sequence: CSAEADRALSGYTF.

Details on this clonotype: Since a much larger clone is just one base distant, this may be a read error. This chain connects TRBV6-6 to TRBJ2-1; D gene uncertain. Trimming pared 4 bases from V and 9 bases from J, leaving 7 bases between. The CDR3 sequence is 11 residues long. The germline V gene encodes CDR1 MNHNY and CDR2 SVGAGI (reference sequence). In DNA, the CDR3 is TGTGCCAGCAGTTGCTATAGTGAGCAGTTCTTC. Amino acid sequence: CASSCYSEQFF.

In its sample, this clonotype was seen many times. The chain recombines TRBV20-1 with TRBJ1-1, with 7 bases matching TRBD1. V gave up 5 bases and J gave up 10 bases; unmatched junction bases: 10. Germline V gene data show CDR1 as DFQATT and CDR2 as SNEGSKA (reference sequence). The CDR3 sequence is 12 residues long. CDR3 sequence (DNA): TGCAGTGCTCAGGACAGGCGCATTGGAGCTTTCTTT. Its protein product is CSAQDRRIGAFF.

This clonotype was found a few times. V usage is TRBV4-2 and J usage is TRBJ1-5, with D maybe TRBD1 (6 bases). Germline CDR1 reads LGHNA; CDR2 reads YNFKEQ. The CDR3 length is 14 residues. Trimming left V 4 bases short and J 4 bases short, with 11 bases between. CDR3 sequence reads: CASSLHGQNQPQHF. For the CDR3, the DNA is TGTGCCAGCAGCCTTCACGGACAGAATCAGCCCCAGCATTTT.

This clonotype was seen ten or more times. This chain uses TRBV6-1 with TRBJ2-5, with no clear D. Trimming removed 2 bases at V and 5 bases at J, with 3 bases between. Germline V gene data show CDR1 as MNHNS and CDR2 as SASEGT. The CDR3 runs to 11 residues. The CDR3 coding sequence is TGTGCCAGCAGTGAACTCGAGACCCAGTACTTC. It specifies CASSELETQYF.

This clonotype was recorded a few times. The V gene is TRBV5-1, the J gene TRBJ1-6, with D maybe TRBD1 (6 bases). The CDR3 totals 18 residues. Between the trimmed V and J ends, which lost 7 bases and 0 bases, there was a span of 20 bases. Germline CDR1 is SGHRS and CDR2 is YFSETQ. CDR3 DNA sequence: TGCGCCAGCCGAACAGGGTTCCCTTCAAGCTCCTATAATTCACCCCTCCACTTT. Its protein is CASRTGFPSSSYNSPLHF.

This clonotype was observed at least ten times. The CDR3 sequence: CASSPLRQGDTEAFF. DNA for the CDR3: TGTGCCAGCTCACCACTGAGGCAGGGGGACACTGAAGCTTTCTTT. The chain couples TRBV18 to TRBJ1-1; 7 bases match TRBD1. The CDR3 loop spans 15 amino acids. In germline, CDR1 is KGHSH, CDR2 LQKENI. J was trimmed by 3 bases and V by 1 base; bases with no gene match: 5. Based on the CDR3 plus reference TRBV18 and TRBJ1-1, the full variable domain is NAGVMQNPRHLVRRRGQEARLRCSPMKGHSHVYWYRQLPEEGLKFMVYLQKENIIDESGMPKERFSAEFPKEGPSILRIQQVVRGDSAAYFCASSPLRQGDTEAFFGQGTRLTVV.

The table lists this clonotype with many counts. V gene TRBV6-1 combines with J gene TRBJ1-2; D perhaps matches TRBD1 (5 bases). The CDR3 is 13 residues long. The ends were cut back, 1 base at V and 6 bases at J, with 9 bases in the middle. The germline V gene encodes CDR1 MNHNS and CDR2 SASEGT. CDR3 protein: CASSEEGLDGYTF. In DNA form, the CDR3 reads TGTGCCAGCAGTGAAGAGGGACTGGATGGCTACACCTTC.

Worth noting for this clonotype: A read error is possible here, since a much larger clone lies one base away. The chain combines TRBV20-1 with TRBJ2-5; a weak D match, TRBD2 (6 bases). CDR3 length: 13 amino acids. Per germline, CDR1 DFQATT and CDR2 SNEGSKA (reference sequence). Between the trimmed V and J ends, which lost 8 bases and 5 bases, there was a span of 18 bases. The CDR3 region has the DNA TGCAGTACCCGGATGGGAGGTCGGGAGACCCAGTACTTC. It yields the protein CSTRMGGRETQYF.

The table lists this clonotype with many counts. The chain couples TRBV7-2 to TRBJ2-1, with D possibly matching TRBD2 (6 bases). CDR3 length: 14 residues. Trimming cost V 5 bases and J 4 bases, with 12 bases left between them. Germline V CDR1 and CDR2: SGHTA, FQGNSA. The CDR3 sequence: CASSPTGTYNEQFF. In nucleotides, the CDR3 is TGTGCCAGCAGCCCGACCGGGACTTACAATGAGCAGTTCTTC.

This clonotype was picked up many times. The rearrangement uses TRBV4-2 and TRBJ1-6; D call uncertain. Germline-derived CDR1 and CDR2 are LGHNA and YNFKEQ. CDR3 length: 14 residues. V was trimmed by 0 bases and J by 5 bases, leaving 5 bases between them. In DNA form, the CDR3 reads TGTGCCAGCAGCCAAGACGGCCATAATTCACCCCTCCACTTT. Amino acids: CASSQDGHNSPLHF.

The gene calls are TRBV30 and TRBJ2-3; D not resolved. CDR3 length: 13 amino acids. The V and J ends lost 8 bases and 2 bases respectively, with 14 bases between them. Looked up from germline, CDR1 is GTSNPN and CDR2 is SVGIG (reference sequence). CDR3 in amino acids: CAVTGLFTDTQYF. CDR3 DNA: TGTGCCGTCACTGGGCTATTCACAGATACGCAGTATTTT.

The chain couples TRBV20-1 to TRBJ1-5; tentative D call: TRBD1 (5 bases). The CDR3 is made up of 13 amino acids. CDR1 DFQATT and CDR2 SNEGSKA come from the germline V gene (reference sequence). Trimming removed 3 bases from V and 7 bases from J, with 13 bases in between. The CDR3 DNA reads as TGCAGTGCTAGCCAGGGAATTGGCCAGCCCCAGCATTTT. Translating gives CSASQGIGQPQHF.

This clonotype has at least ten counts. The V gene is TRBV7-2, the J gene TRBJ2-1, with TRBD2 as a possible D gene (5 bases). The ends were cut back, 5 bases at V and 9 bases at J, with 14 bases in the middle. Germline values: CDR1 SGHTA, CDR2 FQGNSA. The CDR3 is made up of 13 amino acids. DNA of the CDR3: TGTGCCAGCAGCCCTCTAGCAAGCGGTGAGCAGTTCTTC. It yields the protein CASSPLASGEQFF.

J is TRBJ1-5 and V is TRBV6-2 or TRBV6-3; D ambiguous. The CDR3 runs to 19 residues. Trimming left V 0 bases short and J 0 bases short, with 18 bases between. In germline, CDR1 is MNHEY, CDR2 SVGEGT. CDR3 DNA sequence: TGTGCCAGCAGTTACTCGCTGGAAACCCTCATATTTAGCAATCAGCCCCAGCATTTT. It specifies CASSYSLETLIFSNQPQHF.